This is a list of T cell receptor beta chains from one sample in a study of T cell responses to AZD1222 COVID-19 vaccine. The repertoire was sequenced with immunoSEQ multiplex PCR; TCRdb's copy has only in-frame clones and lacks some. Here the sample spans tens of thousands of clones, under 95% being singletons. Sequences were derived from peripheral blood, sampled on day 0 of MenACWY control vaccination. These receptors originate from an adult in good health. Each CDR3 is given with its conserved first and last residue. Fields, in order: CDR3 length, clone size, J gene, V gene, D gene, CDR3 protein, CDR3 DNA. The D gene is left open where the match is weak. A clone size is listed for some rows: how often the clone was seen (once, few, many), or a class if it is expanded.

14 - TRBJ1-5 TRBV10-3 TRBD1 CAISATGGYQPQHF TGTGCCATCAGTGCCACAGGGGGCTATCAGCCCCAGCATTTT
15 - TRBJ2-4 TRBV11-2 TRBD2 CASRSSGKAKNIQYF TGTGCCAGCAGATCCAGCGGGAAGGCCAAAAACATTCAGTACTTC
16 - TRBJ2-2 TRBV5-1 - CASSTLRASDTGELFF TGCGCCAGCAGCACGCTTCGGGCGTCGGACACCGGGGAGCTGTTTTTT
11 - TRBJ1-1 TRBV28 - CASSGQNEAFF TGTGCCAGCAGCGGACAGAATGAAGCTTTCTTT
9 - TRBJ2-3 TRBV6-6 - CASGDTQYF TGTGCCAGCGGGGATACGCAGTATTTT
16 - TRBJ2-7 TRBV5-1 TRBD1 CASSPDRGRNGYEQYF TGCGCCAGCAGCCCAGACAGGGGGCGCAACGGCTACGAGCAGTACTTC
14 once TRBJ1-1 TRBV18 - CASSRETGNTEAFF TGTGCCAGCTCACGGGAAACAGGGAACACTGAAGCTTTCTTT
14 once TRBJ1-2 TRBV5-1 - CASSLAGTVGGYTF TGCGCCAGCAGCTTGGCCGGGACCGTCGGGGGCTACACCTTC
13 few TRBJ1-5 TRBV18 - CASSPREDQPQHF TGTGCCAGCTCACCAAGGGAGGATCAGCCCCAGCATTTT
14 - TRBJ1-5 TRBV24-1 - CATHPGGGGQPQHF TGTGCCACCCACCCCGGGGGCGGAGGGCAGCCCCAGCATTTT
16 - TRBJ2-1 TRBV28 - CASSAHRGRVYNEQFF TGTGCCAGCAGTGCCCACCGGGGCCGGGTCTACAATGAGCAGTTCTTC
15 - TRBJ1-4 TRBV7-2 - CASSLVGGGWEKLFF TGTGCCAGCAGCTTAGTGGGCGGTGGGTGGGAAAAACTGTTTTTT
16 - TRBJ1-4 TRBV6-2/TRBV6-3 - CASSSRRAEANEKLFF TGTGCCAGCAGTTCACGCAGGGCCGAGGCTAATGAAAAACTGTTTTTT
16 - TRBJ2-1 TRBV5-1 - CASSLHGGESYNEQFF TGCGCCAGCAGCTTGCATGGGGGAGAATCCTACAATGAGCAGTTCTTC
14 - TRBJ1-1 TRBV28 - CASSLDPRGAEAFF TGTGCCAGCAGTTTAGACCCCCGGGGGGCTGAAGCTTTCTTT
15 - TRBJ2-7 TRBV6-5 - CASTLERRALYEQYF TGTGCCAGCACCCTAGAGCGGAGGGCCCTTTACGAGCAGTACTTC
15 - TRBJ1-5 TRBV7-8 - CASSLTPGGDQPQHF TGTGCCAGCAGCTTAACCCCCGGGGGGGATCAGCCCCAGCATTTT
18 - TRBJ1-4 TRBV14 - CASSQDKGTHWGNEKLFF TGTGCCAGCAGCCAAGATAAAGGGACCCATTGGGGTAATGAAAAACTGTTTTTT
15 - TRBJ2-2 TRBV2 - CASSAGTKDTGELFF TGTGCCAGCAGTGCCGGGACAAAAGACACCGGGGAGCTGTTTTTT
14 - TRBJ2-7 TRBV5-1 TRBD2 CASSLTGTSGEQYF TGCGCCAGCAGCTTAACCGGGACTAGCGGAGAGCAGTACTTC
12 - TRBJ1-1 TRBV6-5 - CASSSPGPVAFF TGTGCCAGCAGTTCCCCAGGCCCAGTGGCTTTCTTT
13 once TRBJ2-7 TRBV19 - CASSAGNSYEQYF TGTGCCAGTAGTGCCGGGAACTCCTACGAGCAGTACTTC
16 - TRBJ1-3 TRBV28 TRBD1 CASSLSGQGAGNTIYF TGTGCCAGCAGTTTATCCGGCCAGGGGGCTGGAAACACCATATATTTT
13 - TRBJ1-5 TRBV28 - CASSRPAGRPQHF TGTGCCAGCAGCCGACCGGCTGGGCGGCCCCAGCATTTT
14 - TRBJ1-2 TRBV5-4 - CASSSGGVMFGYTF TGTGCCAGCAGCTCCGGGGGTGTTATGTTCGGCTACACCTTC
16 - TRBJ1-4 TRBV6-5 - CASSYSPRGANEKLFF TGTGCCAGCAGTTACTCCCCTCGGGGGGCGAATGAAAAACTGTTTTTT
16 - TRBJ1-5 TRBV27 - CASSSWGGQGNQPQHF TGTGCCAGCAGTTCCTGGGGTGGGCAGGGTAATCAGCCCCAGCATTTT
17 - TRBJ1-5 TRBV28 - CASSLGPGAGDNQPQHF TGTGCCAGCAGTTTGGGCCCGGGGGCTGGGGACAATCAGCCCCAGCATTTT
16 - TRBJ1-6 TRBV21-1 - CASSKIRTGCNSPLHF TGTGCCAGCAGCAAAATTCGGACAGGGTGCAATTCACCCCTCCACTTT
13 - TRBJ2-5 TRBV10-1 - CASSRAYQETQYF TGCGCCAGCAGCCGGGCGTACCAAGAGACCCAGTACTTC
11 - TRBJ1-5 TRBV28 - CASRGNQPQHF TGTGCCAGCCGCGGCAATCAGCCCCAGCATTTT
14 - TRBJ1-1 TRBV10-2 - CASKTEGTGTEAFF TGCGCCAGCAAAACCGAGGGGACTGGCACTGAAGCTTTCTTT
15 - TRBJ1-5 TRBV4-3 - CASSQDLQGRQPQHF TGCGCCAGCAGCCAAGATCTGCAGGGGCGTCAGCCCCAGCATTTT
12 - TRBJ1-5 TRBV28 - CASRQGNQPQHF TGTGCCAGCAGGCAGGGGAATCAGCCCCAGCATTTT
13 - TRBJ2-7 TRBV10-1 - CASSGSVVAEQYF TGCGCCAGCAGTGGTAGCGTGGTTGCCGAGCAGTACTTC
14 - TRBJ1-5 TRBV10-1 - CASPEGTPNQPQHF TGCGCCAGCCCAGAGGGGACACCAAATCAGCCCCAGCATTTT
14 - TRBJ2-5 TRBV15 - CATSPPTGVETQYF TGTGCCACCAGCCCTCCGACTGGGGTGGAGACCCAGTACTTC